Listed here is a single T cell receptor (beta chain). Its specific antigen is unknown. The junction does not match germline at one end; this may be a read error. The TCR beta CDR3 regions were amplified from the RNA transcripts. For the first round of RT-PCR on the TCR CDR3, the HTBI primer set was used together with the Qiagen OneStep RT-PCR kit. The libraries were constructed in a second round of multiplex PCR and then size-selected and purified. Libraries were sequenced paired-end with 100 bp reads on an Illumina HiSeq2000. In the paper's pipeline: SOAPnuke was used to process the raw data, removing reads that contained adapters or uncalled bases, had a mean Phred below 15, or lacked an exact match to the constant primer or identifier. COPE v1.2.5 was used to merge high-quality paired reads, and clonotypes were defined as unique nucleotide sequences. MiTCR v1.1 was used to align clonotypes to the IMGT TRBV, TRBD and TRBJ reference segments. Only V-J combinations with frequency above 0.0001, covering about 99% of repertoires, were analysed. A TCS score was defined as the ratio of F50 (clonal expansion) to E x V (chaos), with BLOSUM62-based TCRdist applied between CDR3 peptides within each V-J. Welch's t-statistics and random forest reduced some 510 V-J features to 13, which were used in a naive Bayes classifier (R e1071). Thyroid-blood repertoire similarity was quantified with the Morisita-Horn index. TCRdb reanalyzed the raw reads on its own, using fastp at Q25 for trimming and MiXCR for clone calling, and kept in-frame beta chains. A single entry per CDR3 protein holds the most common genes and DNA from its merged rows. The V and J calls follow TCRdb's processing rather than the paper's. A total of about 610,000 distinct CDR3 sequences appear in this sample, 46% of them only once. About 8.3% of the sample is in the top ten clones.

The sample is drawn from a study of T cells in Graves' hyperthyroidism and ophthalmopathy (dated by TCRdb to between 2018 and 2021). Turning to the overall study: TCR V-J signatures able to tell the groups apart were searched for in a discovery cohort of about a hundred patients, of whom more than 40 had Graves' ophthalmopathy and 55 to 65 had stable Graves' hyperthyroidism. Prospective prediction of ophthalmopathy was tested in an independent validation cohort of about 19 hyperthyroidism patients and approximately 17 patients who later progressed to ophthalmopathy. Once sampling was done, hyperthyroidism patients were given methimazole at a starting dose of 30 mg daily, whereas ophthalmopathy patients were given high-dose intravenous methylprednisolone. TCR Vbeta CDR3 sequencing of 130 to 150 peripheral blood samples (over 40 ophthalmopathy, 70 to 85 hyperthyroidism and around 17 progressor patients) is reported in the paper. The study also compared thyroid tissue and blood T-cell repertoires from 5 to 7 Graves' hyperthyroidism patients. For training and testing, the 100 or so patients in the discovery cohort were randomly divided in a 7:3 ratio. The paper's findings and limits, for the study overall: In cross-validation, a model built on a 13 V-J signature told ophthalmopathy apart from stable hyperthyroidism with 85% to 90% sensitivity and roughly 81% specificity, and in testing the same model reached 80%/75%. During validation, the model predicted progression to ophthalmopathy a median of about 5.9 months ahead of onset, with 70.59% sensitivity and 72.22% specificity. No statistical method was used to fix the sample size in advance, and group allocation was not hidden from the investigators. Blood samples also contained most of the expanded thyroid clonotypes (frequency above 0.001), which suggests that blood repertoires may reflect thyroid immune responses.

Stable Graves' hyperthyroidism was defined as no progression to ophthalmopathy during 18 months of follow-up. The hyperthyroidism patients were between 18 and 65 years old and newly diagnosed, with a disease duration of less than 2 months. Patients with uncontrolled infections, other autoimmune diseases, pregnancy or lactation were excluded. Clinical symptoms, serum thyroxine and TRAb, thyroid ultrasound, and orbital computed tomography formed the basis for the diagnoses. Total RNA was extracted with Trizol reagent, and quality was checked on an Agilent 2100 Bioanalyzer. The germline V gene encodes CDR1 ENHRY and CDR2 SYGVKD. The CDR3 runs 11 residues from the cysteine to the phenylalanine. This entry keeps only the CDR3 DNA: 33 bases, framed from base 1.

This TCR came from a young woman with Graves' hyperthyroidism. The rearrangement joined TRBV10-3 to TRBJ2-7; the D segment cannot be called with confidence. The sequenced sample was peripheral blood or thyroid tissue (not recorded which). The base sequence is TGTGCCAGCACCAAATTCGGCGAGCAGCACTTC. It translates to CASTKFGEQHF.